This entry features one TCR beta chain sequence. Its antigen remains unknown. This entry comes from a study of T-cell memory formation after mild COVID-19. The wider study: Most TCR clusters belonged to a single donor. General study points: Memory from before infection featured some responding clones, which suggests cross-reactive memory joined.

TCRdb re-called the 5' RACE reads through MiXCR, storing one row per CDR3 protein. The sample consists of 390,000 or so distinct CDR3 sequences, approximately 16% of them appearing once. The sample was PBMCs or a T cell subset sorted from them (not recorded which). The receptor was derived from a man between 18 and 29 years old who had mild COVID-19 (a few samples of this study predate the infection). Cell type and time point are not known.

CDR3 DNA sequence: TGTGCCAGCAGCCTCCGGACTAGCGGAGGGTCGAACACCGGGGAGCTGTTTTTT. It is translated as CASSLRTSGGSNTGELFF. The chain carries TRBV7-6 and TRBJ2-2, with 10 bases identical to TRBD2. V was pared by 5 bases and J by 0 bases, with 9 bases of the junction left unmatched. Per germline, CDR1 SGHVS and CDR2 FNYEAQ. This CDR3 is 18 amino acids long. Combining the CDR3 with reference TRBV7-6 and TRBJ2-2 gives the whole variable domain GAGVSQSPRYKVTKRGQDVALRCDPISGHVSLYWYRQALGQGPEFLTYFNYEAQQDKSGLPNDRFSAERPEGSISTLTIQRTEQRDSAMYRCASSLRTSGGSNTGELFFGEGSRLTVL.